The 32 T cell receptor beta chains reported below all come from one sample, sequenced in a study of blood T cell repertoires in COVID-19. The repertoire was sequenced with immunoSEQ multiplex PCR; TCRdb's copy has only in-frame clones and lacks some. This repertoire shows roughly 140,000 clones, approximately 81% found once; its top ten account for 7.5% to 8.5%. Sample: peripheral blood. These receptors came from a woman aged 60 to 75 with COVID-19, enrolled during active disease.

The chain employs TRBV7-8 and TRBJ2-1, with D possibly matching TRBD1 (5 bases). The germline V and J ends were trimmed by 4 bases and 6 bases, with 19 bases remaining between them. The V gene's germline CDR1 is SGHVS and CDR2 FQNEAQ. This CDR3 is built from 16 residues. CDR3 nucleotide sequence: TGTGCCAGCAGCTCCTTCCAAAGGGGATTGAGCAATGAGCAGTTCTTC. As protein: CASSSFQRGLSNEQFF.

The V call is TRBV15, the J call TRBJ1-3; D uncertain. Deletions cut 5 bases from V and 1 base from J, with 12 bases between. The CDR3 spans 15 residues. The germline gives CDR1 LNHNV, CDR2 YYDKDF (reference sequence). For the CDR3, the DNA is TGTGCCACCAGCCCCCCCCGAGGGTCTGGAAACACCATATATTTT. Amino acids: CATSPPRGSGNTIYF.

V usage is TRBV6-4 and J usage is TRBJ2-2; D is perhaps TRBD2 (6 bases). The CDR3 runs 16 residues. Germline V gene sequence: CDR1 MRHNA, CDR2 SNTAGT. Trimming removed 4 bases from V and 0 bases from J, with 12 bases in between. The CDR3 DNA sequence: TGTGCCAGCAGTGTGGTGGGGGGAACGAACACCGGGGAGCTGTTTTTT. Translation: CASSVVGGTNTGELFF.

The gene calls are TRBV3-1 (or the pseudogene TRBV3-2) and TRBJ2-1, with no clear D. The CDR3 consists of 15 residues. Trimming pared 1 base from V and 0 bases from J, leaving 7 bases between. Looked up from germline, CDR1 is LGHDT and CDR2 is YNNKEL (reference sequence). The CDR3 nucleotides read TGTGCCAGCAGCCAAGTTCGCGCCTCCTACAATGAGCAGTTCTTC. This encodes CASSQVRASYNEQFF.

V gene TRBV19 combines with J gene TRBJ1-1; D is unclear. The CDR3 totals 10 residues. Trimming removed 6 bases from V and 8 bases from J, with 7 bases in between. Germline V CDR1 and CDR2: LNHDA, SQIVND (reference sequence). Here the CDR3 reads CASRSQEAFF. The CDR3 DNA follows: TGTGCCAGTAGATCCCAGGAAGCTTTCTTT. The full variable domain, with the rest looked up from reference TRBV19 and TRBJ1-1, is DGGITQSPKYLFRKEGQNVTLSCEQNLNHDAMYWYRQDPGQGLRLIYYSQIVNDFQKGDIAEGYSVSREKKESFPLTVTSAQKNPTAFYLCASRSQEAFFGQGTRLTVV.

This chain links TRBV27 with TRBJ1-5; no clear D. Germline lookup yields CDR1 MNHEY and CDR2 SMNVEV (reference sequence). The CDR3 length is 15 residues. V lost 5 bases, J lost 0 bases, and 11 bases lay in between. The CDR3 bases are TGTGCCAGCAGTAATTTAGGAGGTAGCAATCAGCCCCAGCATTTT. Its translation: CASSNLGGSNQPQHF.

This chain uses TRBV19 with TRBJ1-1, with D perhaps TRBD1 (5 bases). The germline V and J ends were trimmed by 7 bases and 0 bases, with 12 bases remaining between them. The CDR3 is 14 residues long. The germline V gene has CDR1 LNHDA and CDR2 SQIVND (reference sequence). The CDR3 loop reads CASTPGGMNTEAFF. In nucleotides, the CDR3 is TGTGCCAGTACCCCCGGGGGAATGAACACTGAAGCTTTCTTT.

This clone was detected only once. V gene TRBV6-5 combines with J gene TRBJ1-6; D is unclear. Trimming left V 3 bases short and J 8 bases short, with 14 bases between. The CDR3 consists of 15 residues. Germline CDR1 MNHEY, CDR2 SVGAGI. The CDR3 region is CASSYRRVSYSPLHF. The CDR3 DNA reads TGTGCCAGCAGTTATAGGAGGGTTTCGTATTCACCCCTCCACTTT.

The CDR3 bases are TGTGCCAGCAGCGTAGCTATAAGTAGGGGACAGGGTACCGGGGAGCTGTTTTTT. It specifies CASSVAISRGQGTGELFF. The gene calls are TRBV9 and TRBJ2-2; 9 bases are shared with TRBD1. This CDR3 is built from 18 residues. Germline V gene data show CDR1 as SGDLS and CDR2 as YYNGEE. The V and J ends lost 0 bases and 5 bases, in that order; junction bases with no gene match: 11.

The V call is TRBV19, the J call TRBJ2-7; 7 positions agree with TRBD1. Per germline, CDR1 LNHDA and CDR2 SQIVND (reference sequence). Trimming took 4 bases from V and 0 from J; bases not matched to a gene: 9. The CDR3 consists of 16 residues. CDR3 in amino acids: CASSRASRGSSYEQYF. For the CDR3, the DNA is TGTGCCAGTAGTAGAGCCTCCAGGGGGAGCTCCTACGAGCAGTACTTC.

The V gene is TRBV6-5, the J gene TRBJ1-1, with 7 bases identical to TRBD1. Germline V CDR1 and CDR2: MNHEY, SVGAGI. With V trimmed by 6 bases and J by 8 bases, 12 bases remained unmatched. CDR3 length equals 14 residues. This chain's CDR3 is CASSKDRARTEAFF. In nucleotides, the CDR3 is TGTGCCAGCAGCAAAGACAGGGCGAGGACCGAAGCTTTCTTT.

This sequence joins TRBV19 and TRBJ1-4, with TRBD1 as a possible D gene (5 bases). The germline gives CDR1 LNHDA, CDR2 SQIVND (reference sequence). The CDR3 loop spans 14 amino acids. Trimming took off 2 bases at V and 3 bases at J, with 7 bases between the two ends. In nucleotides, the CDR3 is TGTGCCAGTAGTATAAGGACACCTAATGAAAAACTGTTTTTT. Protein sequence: CASSIRTPNEKLFF.

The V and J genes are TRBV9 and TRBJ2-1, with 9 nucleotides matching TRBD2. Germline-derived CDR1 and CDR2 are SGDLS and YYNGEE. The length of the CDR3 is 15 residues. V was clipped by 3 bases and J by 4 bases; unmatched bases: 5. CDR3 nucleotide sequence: TGTGCCAGCAGCGAAGTAGCGGGAGAGTACAATGAGCAGTTCTTC. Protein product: CASSEVAGEYNEQFF.

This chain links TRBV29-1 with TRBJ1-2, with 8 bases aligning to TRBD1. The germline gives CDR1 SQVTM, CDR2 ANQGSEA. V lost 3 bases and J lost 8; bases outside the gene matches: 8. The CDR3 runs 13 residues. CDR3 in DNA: TGCAGCGTTGATGAGACAGGGGTTGGGGGCTACACCTTC. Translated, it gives CSVDETGVGGYTF.

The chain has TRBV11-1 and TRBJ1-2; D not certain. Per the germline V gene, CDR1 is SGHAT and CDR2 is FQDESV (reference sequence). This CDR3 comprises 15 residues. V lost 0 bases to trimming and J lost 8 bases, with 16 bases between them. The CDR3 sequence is CASSLAASVTAGYTF. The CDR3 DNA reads TGTGCCAGCAGCTTAGCCGCGTCCGTAACTGCCGGCTACACCTTC.

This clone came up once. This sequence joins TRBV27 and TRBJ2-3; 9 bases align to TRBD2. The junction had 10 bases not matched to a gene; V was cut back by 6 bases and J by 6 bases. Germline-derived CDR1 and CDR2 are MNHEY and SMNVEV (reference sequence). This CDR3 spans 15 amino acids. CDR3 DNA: TGTGCCAGCAGACCTAGCGGGGTCCGTGGGGATACGCAGTATTTT. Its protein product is CASRPSGVRGDTQYF.

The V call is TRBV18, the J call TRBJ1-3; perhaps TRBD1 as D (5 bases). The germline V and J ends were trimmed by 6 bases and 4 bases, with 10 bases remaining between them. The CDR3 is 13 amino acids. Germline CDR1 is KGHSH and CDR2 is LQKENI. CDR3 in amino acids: CASSDTRGNTIYF. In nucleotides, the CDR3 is TGTGCCAGCTCGGACACAAGGGGAAACACCATATATTTT.

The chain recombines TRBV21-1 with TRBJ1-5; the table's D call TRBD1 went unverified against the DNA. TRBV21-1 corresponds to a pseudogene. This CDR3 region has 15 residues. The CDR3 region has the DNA TGTGCCAGCAGCAAAAAAGGGACAGGGTATCAGCCCCAGCATTTT. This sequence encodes CASSKKGTGYQPQHF.

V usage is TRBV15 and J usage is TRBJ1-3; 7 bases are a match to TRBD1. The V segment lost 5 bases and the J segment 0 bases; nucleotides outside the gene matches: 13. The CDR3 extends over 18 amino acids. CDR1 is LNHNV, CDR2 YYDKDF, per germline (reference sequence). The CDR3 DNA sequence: TGTGCCACCAGCGTGAAGATCGGGACAGTCTCCTCTGGAAACACCATATATTTT. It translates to CATSVKIGTVSSGNTIYF.

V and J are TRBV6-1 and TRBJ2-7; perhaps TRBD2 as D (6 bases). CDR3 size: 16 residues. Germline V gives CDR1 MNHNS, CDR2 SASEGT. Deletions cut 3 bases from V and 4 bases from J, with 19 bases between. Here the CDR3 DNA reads TGTGCCAGCAGTGATCTTCTGGGGGGATTGGGTTACGAGCAGTACGTC. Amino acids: CASSDLLGGLGYEQYV.

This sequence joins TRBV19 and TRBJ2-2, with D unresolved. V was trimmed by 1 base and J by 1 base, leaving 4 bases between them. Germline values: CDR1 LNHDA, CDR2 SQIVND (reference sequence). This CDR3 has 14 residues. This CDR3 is CASSIARNTGELFF. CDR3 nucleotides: TGTGCCAGTAGTATAGCTAGGAACACCGGGGAGCTGTTTTTT.

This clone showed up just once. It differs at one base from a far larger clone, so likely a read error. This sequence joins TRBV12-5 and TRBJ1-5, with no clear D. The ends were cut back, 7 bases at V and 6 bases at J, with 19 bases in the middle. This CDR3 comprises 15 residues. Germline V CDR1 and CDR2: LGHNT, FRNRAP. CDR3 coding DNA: TGTGCTAGTGCTCCTTGGCGGTGGGTGACTCAGCCCCAGCATTTT. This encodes CASAPWRWVTQPQHF.

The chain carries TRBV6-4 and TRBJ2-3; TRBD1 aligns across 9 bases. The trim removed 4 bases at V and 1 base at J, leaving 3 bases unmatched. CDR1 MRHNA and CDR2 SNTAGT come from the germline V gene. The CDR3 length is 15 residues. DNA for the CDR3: TGTGCCAGCAGTGTACAGGGGGCGGGCACAGATACGCAGTATTTT. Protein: CASSVQGAGTDTQYF.

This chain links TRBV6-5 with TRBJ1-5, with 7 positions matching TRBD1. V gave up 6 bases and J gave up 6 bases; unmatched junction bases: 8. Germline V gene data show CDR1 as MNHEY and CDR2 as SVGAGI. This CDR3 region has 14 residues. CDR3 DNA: TGTGCCAGCAGAGCCGGACAGGCGGGTCAGCCCCAGCATTTT. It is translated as CASRAGQAGQPQHF.

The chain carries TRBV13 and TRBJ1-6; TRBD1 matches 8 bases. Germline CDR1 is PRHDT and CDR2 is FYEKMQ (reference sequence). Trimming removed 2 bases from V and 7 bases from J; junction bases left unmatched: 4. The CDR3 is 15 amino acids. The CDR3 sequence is CASSLQGAKNSPLHF. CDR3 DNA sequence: TGTGCCAGCAGCTTACAGGGGGCTAAGAATTCACCCCTCCACTTT.

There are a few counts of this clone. CDR3 sequence: CASSPIGQGDQPQHF. Written as DNA, the CDR3 is TGTGCCAGCTCACCAATTGGACAGGGAGACCAGCCCCAGCATTTT. The rearrangement links TRBV18 to TRBJ1-5; 8 positions agree with TRBD1. After removal of 2 bases from V and 7 bases from J, the junction contained 7 bases not matched to a gene. Germline V gene sequence: CDR1 KGHSH, CDR2 LQKENI. The CDR3 sequence is 15 residues long.

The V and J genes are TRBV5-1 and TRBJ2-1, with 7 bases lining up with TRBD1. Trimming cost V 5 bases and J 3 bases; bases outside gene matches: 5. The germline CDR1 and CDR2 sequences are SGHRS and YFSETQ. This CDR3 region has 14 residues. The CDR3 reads CASRPGTVYNEQFF. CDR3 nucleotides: TGCGCCAGCAGACCCGGGACAGTCTACAATGAGCAGTTCTTC. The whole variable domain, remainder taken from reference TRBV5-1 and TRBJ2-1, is KAGVTQTPRYLIKTRGQQVTLSCSPISGHRSVSWYQQTPGQGLQFLFEYFSETQRNKGNFPGRFSGRQFSNSRSEMNVSTLELGDSALYLCASRPGTVYNEQFFGPGTRLTVL.

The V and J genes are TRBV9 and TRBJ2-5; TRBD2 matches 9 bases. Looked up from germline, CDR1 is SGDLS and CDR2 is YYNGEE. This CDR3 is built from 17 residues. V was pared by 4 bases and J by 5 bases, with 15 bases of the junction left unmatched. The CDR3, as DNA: TGTGCCAGCAGCCCGTCCAGCGGGAGGCTCCCGGGGGAGACCCAGTACTTC. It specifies CASSPSSGRLPGETQYF.

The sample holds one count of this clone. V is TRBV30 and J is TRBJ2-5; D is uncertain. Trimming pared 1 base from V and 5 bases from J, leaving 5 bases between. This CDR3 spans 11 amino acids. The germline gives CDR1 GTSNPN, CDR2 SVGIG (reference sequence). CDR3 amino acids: CAWSAGETQYF. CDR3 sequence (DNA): TGTGCCTGGAGTGCCGGTGAGACCCAGTACTTC.

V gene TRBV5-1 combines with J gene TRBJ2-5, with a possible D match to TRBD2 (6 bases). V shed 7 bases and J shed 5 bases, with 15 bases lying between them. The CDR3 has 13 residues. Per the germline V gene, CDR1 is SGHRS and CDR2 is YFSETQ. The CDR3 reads CASFEGGSETQYF. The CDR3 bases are TGCGCCAGCTTCGAGGGAGGTAGCGAGACCCAGTACTTC.

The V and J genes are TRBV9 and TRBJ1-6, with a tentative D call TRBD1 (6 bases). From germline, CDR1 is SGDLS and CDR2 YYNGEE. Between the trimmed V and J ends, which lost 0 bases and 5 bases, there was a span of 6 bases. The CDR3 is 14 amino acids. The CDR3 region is CASSVGQDNSPLHF. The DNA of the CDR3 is TGTGCCAGCAGCGTAGGACAGGATAATTCACCCCTCCACTTT. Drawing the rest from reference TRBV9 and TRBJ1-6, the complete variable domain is DSGVTQTPKHLITATGQRVTLRCSPRSGDLSVYWYQQSLDQGLQFLIQYYNGEERAKGNILERFSAQQFPDLHSELNLSSLELGDSALYFCASSVGQDNSPLHFGNGTRLTVT.

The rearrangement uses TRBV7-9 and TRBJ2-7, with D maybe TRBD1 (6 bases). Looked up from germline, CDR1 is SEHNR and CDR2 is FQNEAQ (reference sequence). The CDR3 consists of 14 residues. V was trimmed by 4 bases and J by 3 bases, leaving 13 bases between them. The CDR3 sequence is CASSSRTEDYEQYV. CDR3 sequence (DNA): TGTGCCAGCAGCTCCAGGACAGAAGACTACGAGCAGTACGTC.